The next 5 T cell receptor beta chains were all read from a single sample in a study of radiation and T cells in renal cell carcinoma. Time point here: blood 4 weeks post-SBRT, at nephrectomy. Treatment meaning: 15 Gy SBRT to primary tumor, nephrectomy 4 weeks later. Here immunoSEQ multiplex PCR was the method, and the copy in TCRdb shows in-frame clones only, minus some. This sample has 60,000 to 95,000 clones, with around four fifths found just once. The specimen was blood, collected from a patient whose treatment included radiotherapy and nephrectomy. These TCRs come from a woman in her sixties or seventies with renal cell carcinoma.

The rearrangement links TRBV28 to TRBJ1-5; no reliable D call. V lost 6 bases, J lost 7 bases, and 22 bases lay in between. Germline CDR1 and CDR2: MDHEN and SYDVKM. The CDR3 runs to 16 residues. CDR3 sequence reads: CASSSPWSTPRQPQHF. CDR3 DNA sequence: TGTGCCAGCAGCTCTCCATGGAGCACACCTAGGCAGCCCCAGCATTTT.

The chain uses TRBV27 and TRBJ2-2; either TRBD1 or TRBD2 may fit D (5 bases each). V lost 6 bases to trimming and J lost 5 bases, with 13 bases between them. Germline lookup yields CDR1 MNHEY and CDR2 SMNVEV (reference sequence). This CDR3 has 14 residues. CDR3 loop: CASRGTGRTGELFF. The DNA for the CDR3 is TGTGCCAGCAGGGGGACCGGGCGGACCGGGGAGCTGTTTTTT.

V gene TRBV15 combines with J gene TRBJ2-1; 7 bases map to TRBD2. Per germline, CDR1 LNHNV and CDR2 YYDKDF (reference sequence). This CDR3 is 16 amino acids long. With 0 bases clipped from V and 1 base from J, the junction kept 3 bases outside the gene matches. CDR3 in amino acids: CATSRELAPSYNEQFF. In DNA form, the CDR3 reads TGTGCCACCAGCAGAGAACTAGCGCCTTCCTACAATGAGCAGTTCTTC.

CDR3 in amino acids: CAIRRQAIGDEYGYTF. Written as DNA, the CDR3 is TGTGCCATCAGAAGACAGGCTATAGGGGATGAGTATGGCTACACCTTC. This chain connects TRBV10-3 to TRBJ1-2; D might be TRBD1 (6 bases). The germline V gene has CDR1 ENHRY and CDR2 SYGVKD. V lost 6 bases to trimming and J lost 5 bases, with 22 bases between them. The CDR3 totals 16 residues.

This chain connects TRBV4-1 to TRBJ1-1; 7 bases align to TRBD1. CDR3 length: 16 amino acids. J was trimmed by 2 bases and V by 4 bases; bases with no gene match: 10. Germline V gene sequence: CDR1 MGHRA, CDR2 YSYEKL. CDR3 DNA sequence: TGCGCCAGCAGCCCGGAGCGCGGGACAGTTAACACTGAAGCTTTCTTT. Its translation: CASSPERGTVNTEAFF.